This T cell receptor beta chain comes out of a study of blood T cell repertoires in COVID-19. This table comes from immunoSEQ multiplex PCR, and its TCRdb copy is limited to in-frame clones, with some not included. The sample lists roughly 150,000 clones, around 82% occurring once. The germline gives CDR1 LGHNA, CDR2 YSLEER. V gave up 4 bases and J gave up 8 bases; unmatched junction bases: 10. The CDR3 is 15 amino acids. Sequences were obtained from peripheral blood. The rearrangement links TRBV4-3 to TRBJ1-2, with TRBD1 matching over 10 bases. This TCR came from an older man with active or convalescent COVID-19. The CDR3 region has the DNA TGCGCCAGCAGCCCCCTGGACAGGGGGTTGGAAGGCTACACCTTC. It encodes CASSPLDRGLEGYTF.